These 28 T cell receptor beta chains share one sample of origin, sequenced in a study of control samples from healthy donors and cancer patients. Sequencing was performed with immunoSEQ multiplex PCR; in TCRdb, only in-frame clones are kept and a portion is missing. The data contain roughly 130,000 clones, roughly 95% of them singletons. Specimen: blood. The receptors originated from a man aged 25 to 40 in good health.

The gene calls are TRBV4-3 and TRBJ1-4; D is uncertain. The CDR3 consists of 15 residues. Trimming cost V 4 bases and J 3 bases, with 12 bases left between them. The germline V gene encodes CDR1 LGHNA and CDR2 YSLEER. CDR3 bases: TGCGCCAGCAGCCCCCGCGTCAGTCCTAATGAAAAACTGTTTTTT. It yields the protein CASSPRVSPNEKLFF.

This chain joins TRBV2 and TRBJ1-1, with a weak D call TRBD1 (5 bases). There are 13 residues in the CDR3. The V gene's germline CDR1 is SNHLY and CDR2 FYNNEI. Trimming removed 6 bases at V and 4 bases at J, with 12 bases between. The CDR3 region has the DNA TGTGCCAGCAGCGGGGGACCCTTCACTGAAGCTTTCTTT. It encodes CASSGGPFTEAFF. Filled out from reference TRBV2 and TRBJ1-1, the complete variable domain reads EPEVTQTPSHQVTQMGQEVILRCVPISNHLYFYWYRQILGQKVEFLVSFYNNEISEKSEIFDDQFSVERPDGSNFTLKIRSTKLEDSAMYFCASSGGPFTEAFFGQGTRLTVV.

The V and J genes are TRBV6-5 and TRBJ2-3, with 9 bases matching TRBD2. The length of the CDR3 is 15 residues. Germline V lookup: CDR1 MNHEY, CDR2 SVGAGI. Unmatched junction bases numbered 8, after V lost 8 bases and J lost 2 bases. Here the CDR3 reads CASSKSGGPTDTQYF. CDR3 coding DNA: TGTGCCAGCTCAAAGAGCGGGGGGCCCACAGATACGCAGTATTTT.

The rearrangement uses TRBV4-1 and TRBJ1-3, with D possibly being TRBD1 (5 bases). With 1 base removed from V and 0 bases from J, the gap between germline ends came to 13 bases. Germline V lookup: CDR1 MGHRA, CDR2 YSYEKL. The CDR3 is made up of 17 amino acids. Written as DNA, the CDR3 is TGCGCCAGCAGCCAAGTCCGGGACCTCAGCTCTGGAAACACCATATATTTT. This codes for CASSQVRDLSSGNTIYF.

The V and J genes are TRBV5-5 and TRBJ2-7, with TRBD1 matching over 10 bases. The CDR3 totals 14 residues. Unmatched junction bases numbered 0, after V lost 3 bases and J lost 0 bases. Germline lookup yields CDR1 SGHKS and CDR2 YYEKEE (reference sequence). The CDR3, as DNA: TGTGCCAGCAGCTGGACAGGGGGCTCCTACGAGCAGTACTTC. Encoded protein: CASSWTGGSYEQYF.

V and J are TRBV5-1 and TRBJ1-1; weak D call: TRBD1 (5 bases). The germline V and J ends were trimmed by 0 bases and 0 bases, with 12 bases remaining between them. Germline CDR1 reads SGHRS; CDR2 reads YFSETQ. The CDR3 loop spans 16 amino acids. CDR3 nucleotide sequence: TGCGCCAGCAGCTTGGAGATAGGGGAACTGAACACTGAAGCTTTCTTT. Translating it yields CASSLEIGELNTEAFF.

The CDR3 loop is CATTLAASTDTQYF. The CDR3 DNA sequence: TGTGCCACCACACTAGCGGCCTCTACAGATACGCAGTATTTT. The rearrangement links TRBV19 to TRBJ2-3, with 8 bases aligning to TRBD2. The V segment lost 10 bases and the J segment 3 bases; nucleotides outside the gene matches: 9. The CDR3 loop spans 14 amino acids. CDR1 and CDR2 from the germline V gene are LNHDA and SQIVND (reference sequence).

The CDR3 DNA reads as TGTGCCAGCAGCCCGGTCGTCTCCGGTGGCTACACCTTC. Residues: CASSPVVSGGYTF. The rearrangement joins TRBV14 to TRBJ1-2; D is unclear. Germline assignment: CDR1 SGHDN and CDR2 FVKESK. The CDR3 has 13 amino acids. The V end was cut by 4 bases, the J end by 7 bases, with 13 bases between. Drawing the rest from reference TRBV14 and TRBJ1-2, the complete variable domain is EAGVTQFPSHSVIEKGQTVTLRCDPISGHDNLYWYRRVMGKEIKFLLHFVKESKQDESGMPNNRFLAERTGGTYSTLKVQPAELEDSGVYFCASSPVVSGGYTFGSGTRLTVV.

The rearrangement links TRBV29-1 to TRBJ2-7; tentatively, D is TRBD1 (5 bases). Trimming removed 5 bases from V and 0 bases from J, with 8 bases in between. The CDR3 totals 12 residues. Germline assignment: CDR1 SQVTM and CDR2 ANQGSEA. The CDR3 sequence is CSVTGPSYEQYF. Here the CDR3 DNA reads TGCAGCGTTACAGGACCCTCCTACGAGCAGTACTTC.

This rearrangement joins TRBV7-9 to TRBJ2-2; 8 bases line up with TRBD1. The CDR3 has 13 amino acids. Germline V gene lookup returns CDR1 SEHNR and CDR2 FQNEAQ (reference sequence). V lost 6 bases, J lost 6 bases, and 3 bases stayed unmatched. This chain's CDR3 is CASRMDRAGELFF. The CDR3, as DNA: TGTGCCAGCAGGATGGACAGGGCCGGGGAGCTGTTTTTT.

The CDR3 loop reads CASSRTGGERETQYF. CDR3 bases: TGTGCCAGCAGCCGGACAGGGGGAGAGCGAGAGACCCAGTACTTC. V gene TRBV4-2 combines with J gene TRBJ2-5; 10 bases match TRBD1. Germline CDR1 and CDR2: LGHNA and YNFKEQ. The V and J ends lost 4 bases and 4 bases, in that order; junction bases with no gene match: 6. The CDR3 runs to 15 residues.

The chain is built from TRBV19 and TRBJ2-1; 9 bases align to TRBD1. Trimming cost V 4 bases and J 7 bases; bases outside gene matches: 2. The CDR3 sequence is 13 residues long. Germline CDR1 reads LNHDA; CDR2 reads SQIVND (reference sequence). CDR3 loop: CASSTTGGNEQFF. In DNA, the CDR3 is TGTGCCAGTAGTACGACAGGGGGAAATGAGCAGTTCTTC.

This chain uses TRBV3-1 (or the pseudogene TRBV3-2) with TRBJ2-1, with 7 bases lining up with TRBD1. Germline CDR1 reads LGHDT; CDR2 reads YNNKEL (reference sequence). The CDR3 runs 17 residues. Losses at the gene ends were 0 bases for V and 7 bases for J; bases not matched to a gene: 12. The CDR3 here is CASSQDEWTGPGNEQFF. The CDR3 DNA sequence: TGTGCCAGCAGCCAAGACGAATGGACAGGCCCAGGGAATGAGCAGTTCTTC.

This clone was observed a handful of times. The chain carries TRBV9 and TRBJ1-2, with TRBD1 matching 7 bases. CDR1 is SGDLS and CDR2 is YYNGEE in the germline V gene. The V and J ends lost 2 bases and 2 bases, in that order; junction bases with no gene match: 3. The CDR3 runs 14 residues. The CDR3: CASSVAGGNYGYTF. The CDR3 DNA is TGTGCCAGCAGCGTGGCAGGGGGAAACTATGGCTACACCTTC.

V is TRBV4-3 and J is TRBJ2-2, with D unclear. There are 12 residues in the CDR3. V dropped 3 bases and J dropped 5 bases, with 4 bases sitting between them. Germline V gives CDR1 LGHNA, CDR2 YSLEER. CDR3: CASSQKTGELFF. The CDR3 DNA follows: TGCGCCAGCAGCCAGAAGACCGGGGAGCTGTTTTTT.

V is TRBV10-3 and J is TRBJ1-2; D gene ambiguous. The CDR3 runs 13 residues. The ends were cut back, 4 bases at V and 5 bases at J, with 11 bases in the middle. CDR1 and CDR2 from the germline V gene are ENHRY and SYGVKD. CDR3 sequence: CAISGPEQYGYTF. In DNA, the CDR3 is TGTGCCATCAGTGGGCCGGAACAGTATGGCTACACCTTC.

The V gene is TRBV6-2 or TRBV6-3, the J gene TRBJ1-1; no definite D call. V was trimmed by 0 bases and J by 2 bases, leaving 7 bases between them. The germline V gene has CDR1 MNHEY and CDR2 SVGEGT. The CDR3 is 14 residues long. CDR3 nucleotides: TGTGCCAGCAGTTACTCGGGAGGAAACACTGAAGCTTTCTTT. It specifies CASSYSGGNTEAFF.

About this clone: The junction departs from the called germline gene at one end, perhaps through a read error. V and J are TRBV6-5 and TRBJ1-3; D gene uncertain. The CDR3 runs 12 residues. CDR1 and CDR2 (germline): MNHEY, SVGAGI. The CDR3 region is CASTYSGNTIYF. The CDR3 DNA follows: TGTGCCAGCACTTACTCTGGAAACACCATATATTTT.

The chain carries TRBV6-5 and TRBJ1-4, with 7 bases aligning to TRBD1. Germline lookup yields CDR1 MNHEY and CDR2 SVGAGI. The CDR3 spans 13 residues. The V gene end was trimmed by 5 bases and the J gene end by 7 bases; junction bases not matched to a gene: 4. This chain's CDR3 is CASSLSGGEKLFF. The DNA for the CDR3 is TGTGCCAGCAGTCTGTCAGGGGGTGAAAAACTGTTTTTT.

CDR3 loop: CATGKNNEQFF. The CDR3 nucleotides are TGTGCCACCGGGAAGAATAATGAGCAGTTCTTC. The chain combines TRBV10-3 with TRBJ2-1; D possibly corresponds to TRBD2 (5 bases). This CDR3 is 11 amino acids long. Germline-derived CDR1 and CDR2 are ENHRY and SYGVKD. The V end was cut by 10 bases, the J end by 7 bases, with 11 bases between.

V usage is TRBV6-9 and J usage is TRBJ1-4, with D maybe TRBD1 (5 bases). With 6 bases removed from V and 0 bases from J, the gap between germline ends came to 20 bases. Germline lookup yields CDR1 MNHGY and CDR2 SVAAGI. CDR3 length: 18 amino acids. DNA of the CDR3: TGTGCCAGCAGCCCGGGACGTCGAGGAGTCGCAACTAATGAAAAACTGTTTTTT. It translates to CASSPGRRGVATNEKLFF.

V gene TRBV9 combines with J gene TRBJ2-2, with a weak D call TRBD1 (5 bases). V was clipped by 2 bases and J by 7 bases, with 12 bases between them. Germline loops: CDR1 SGDLS, CDR2 YYNGEE. CDR3 length equals 14 residues. The CDR3: CASSVRAGHGELFF. The CDR3 nucleotides are TGTGCCAGCAGCGTTCGCGCAGGGCACGGGGAGCTGTTTTTT.

This sequence joins TRBV11-2 and TRBJ2-5, with 10 positions matching TRBD2. The CDR3 sequence is 17 residues long. CDR1 SGHAT and CDR2 FQNNGV come from the germline V gene. After removal of 1 base from V and 4 bases from J, the junction contained 9 bases not matched to a gene. The CDR3 nucleotides read TGTGCCAGCAGCTTAGCGGGGTCCTCTAGCGGGGGAGAGACCCAGTACTTC. Translated, it gives CASSLAGSSSGGETQYF. The variable domain in full, completed from reference TRBV11-2 and TRBJ2-5, reads EAGVAQSPRYKIIEKRQSVAFWCNPISGHATLYWYQQILGQGPKLLIQFQNNGVVDDSQLPKDRFSAERLKGVDSTLKIQPAKLEDSAVYLCASSLAGSSSGGETQYFGPGTRLLVL.

This chain joins TRBV4-3 and TRBJ2-7, with TRBD1 matching over 7 bases. From germline, CDR1 is LGHNA and CDR2 YSLEER. After removal of 3 bases from V and 6 bases from J, the junction contained 8 bases not matched to a gene. The CDR3 covers 14 residues. CDR3 protein: CASSQGTVLGEQYF. The CDR3 DNA follows: TGCGCCAGCAGCCAGGGGACAGTCCTCGGCGAGCAGTACTTC.

The chain combines TRBV7-9 with TRBJ2-2; D may be TRBD1 (6 bases). The CDR3 spans 13 residues. Germline V gene lookup returns CDR1 SEHNR and CDR2 FQNEAQ (reference sequence). Trimming removed 5 bases at V and 6 bases at J, with 10 bases between. CDR3: CASSPTGPGELFF. The CDR3 nucleotides are TGTGCCAGCAGCCCCACAGGGCCCGGGGAGCTGTTTTTT.

V and J are TRBV28 and TRBJ2-7, with TRBD2 matching 8 bases. The trim removed 3 bases at V and 0 bases at J, leaving 19 bases unmatched. This CDR3 contains 20 residues. The germline gives CDR1 MDHEN, CDR2 SYDVKM. CDR3: CASSLSGQPFIAGSSYEQYF. CDR3 bases: TGTGCCAGCAGTTTGTCGGGACAACCGTTTATAGCGGGGTCCTCCTACGAGCAGTACTTC.

In its sample, this clone was seen once. The V gene is TRBV27, the J gene TRBJ1-2; weak D call: TRBD1 (5 bases). Germline V gives CDR1 MNHEY, CDR2 SMNVEV (reference sequence). The CDR3 sequence is 15 residues long. V was trimmed by 1 base and J by 2 bases, leaving 11 bases between them. The CDR3 nucleotides read TGTGCCAGCAGTTTATATCAGGGATGGAACTATGGCTACACCTTC. The encoded protein is CASSLYQGWNYGYTF.

The chain is built from TRBV6-1 and TRBJ2-1; D gene uncertain. The CDR3 extends over 15 amino acids. Deletions cut 2 bases from V and 3 bases from J, with 11 bases between. Germline CDR1 MNHNS, CDR2 SASEGT. CDR3 sequence: CASSENLRYYNEQFF. The CDR3 DNA sequence: TGTGCCAGCAGTGAAAACCTGAGGTACTACAATGAGCAGTTCTTC.